The 27 T cell receptor beta chains below were found in one sample sequenced in a study of blood T cell repertoires in COVID-19. This table comes from immunoSEQ multiplex PCR, and its TCRdb copy is limited to in-frame clones, with some not included. This table has under 100,000 clones, roughly nine tenths appearing once. The sequenced material came from peripheral blood. The receptors come from a male donor with acute or convalescent COVID-19.

The CDR3 reads CASSPPGWTEAYNEQFF. The CDR3 DNA sequence: TGTGCCAGCAGCCCTCCGGGGTGGACAGAGGCCTACAATGAGCAGTTCTTC. The genes are TRBV21-1 and TRBJ2-1; TRBD1 is the table's D call, not checked against the DNA. TRBV21-1 is listed as a pseudogene. The CDR3 consists of 17 residues.

The chain is built from TRBV5-5 and TRBJ1-5; 10 nucleotides line up with TRBD1. This CDR3 is built from 17 residues. J gave up 3 bases and V 3 bases, and 9 bases lay outside the gene matches. CDR1 is SGHKS, CDR2 YYEKEE, per germline (reference sequence). Here the CDR3 DNA reads TGTGCCAGCAGCTCGAACCCGGGACAGGGGAACAATCAGCCCCAGCATTTT. Translated: CASSSNPGQGNNQPQHF.

This clone occurred a few times. The CDR3 nucleotides are TGCGCCAGCAGCCCGACTAGCGCGAGACACAATGAGCAGTTCTTC. This sequence encodes CASSPTSARHNEQFF. The chain carries TRBV5-1 and TRBJ2-1; 8 bases line up with TRBD2. The CDR3 extends over 15 amino acids. Germline lookup yields CDR1 SGHRS and CDR2 YFSETQ. The V segment lost 4 bases and the J segment 5 bases; nucleotides outside the gene matches: 8.

The CDR3 nucleotides read TGTGCCAGTCGCGGGACAGGGACAATTTCAGGTCAGCCCCAGCATTTT. Translating it yields CASRGTGTISGQPQHF. The chain has TRBV19 and TRBJ1-5; TRBD1 matches 9 bases. This CDR3 is 16 amino acids long. Germline-derived CDR1 and CDR2 are LNHDA and SQIVND (reference sequence). Trimming took 8 bases from V and 6 from J; bases not matched to a gene: 14.

The CDR3 DNA follows: TGCGCCAGCTCAGGGGCATTAACCTATGGCTACACCTTC. Its protein product is CASSGALTYGYTF. The rearrangement joins TRBV5-1 to TRBJ1-2; a possible D gene is TRBD1 (6 bases). V was clipped by 7 bases and J by 4 bases, with 14 bases between them. This CDR3 is 13 amino acids long. Germline CDR1 SGHRS, CDR2 YFSETQ. The full variable domain, with the rest looked up from reference TRBV5-1 and TRBJ1-2, is KAGVTQTPRYLIKTRGQQVTLSCSPISGHRSVSWYQQTPGQGLQFLFEYFSETQRNKGNFPGRFSGRQFSNSRSEMNVSTLELGDSALYLCASSGALTYGYTFGSGTRLTVV.

The chain combines TRBV19 with TRBJ2-7; the D gene is possibly TRBD2 (6 bases). Germline-derived CDR1 and CDR2 are LNHDA and SQIVND (reference sequence). V was trimmed by 5 bases and J by 6 bases, leaving 11 bases between them. The CDR3 loop spans 12 amino acids. CDR3 sequence reads: CASSYEGGEQYF. As DNA, the CDR3 is TGTGCCAGTAGTTATGAGGGAGGCGAGCAGTACTTC.

The chain is built from TRBV19 and TRBJ2-4; tentatively, D is TRBD2 (5 bases). Germline loops: CDR1 LNHDA, CDR2 SQIVND (reference sequence). Trimming took off 3 bases at V and 6 bases at J, with 9 bases between the two ends. This CDR3 comprises 13 residues. The chain's CDR3 is CASSIGGGNIQYF. Here the CDR3 DNA reads TGTGCCAGTAGTATCGGAGGTGGAAACATTCAGTACTTC.

The J gene is TRBJ2-7, the V gene TRBV7-3, with a possible D match to TRBD2 (6 bases). V was pared by 4 bases and J by 2 bases, with 12 bases between. The CDR3 runs 14 residues. CDR1 is SGHTA and CDR2 is FQGTGA in the germline V gene. CDR3 amino acids: CASSSGTLAYEQYF. Written as DNA, the CDR3 is TGTGCCAGCAGCTCCGGGACTCTGGCCTACGAGCAGTACTTC.

The CDR3: CASSPLPGTSGGNQETQYF. The CDR3 region has the DNA TGTGCCAGCTCACCACTCCCCGGGACTAGCGGGGGGAACCAAGAGACCCAGTACTTC. The rearrangement joins TRBV18 to TRBJ2-5; 15 bases line up with TRBD2. This CDR3 is built from 19 residues. CDR1 and CDR2 from the germline V gene are KGHSH and LQKENI. Unmatched junction bases numbered 6, after V lost 1 base and J lost 0 bases.

The CDR3, as DNA: TGTGCCAGCAGTGTCCTAGGACAGGGGGCTAGCAATCAGCCCCAGCATTTT. Protein sequence: CASSVLGQGASNQPQHF. The rearrangement joins TRBV27 to TRBJ1-5; 11 bases align to TRBD1. Germline assignment: CDR1 MNHEY and CDR2 SMNVEV (reference sequence). The CDR3 spans 17 residues. The trim removed 5 bases at V and 0 bases at J, leaving 6 bases unmatched.

V usage is TRBV2 and J usage is TRBJ2-7; a weak D match, TRBD1 (5 bases). CDR1 SNHLY and CDR2 FYNNEI come from the germline V gene. The V gene lost 6 bases and the J gene lost 0 bases, with 6 bases spanning the gap. CDR3 length: 12 amino acids. The CDR3 spells CASRTDSYEQYF. The CDR3 DNA follows: TGTGCCAGCAGGACAGACTCCTACGAGCAGTACTTC.

The chain employs TRBV5-1 and TRBJ2-3; the D gene is possibly TRBD2 (5 bases). The CDR3 runs 15 residues. Trimming removed 3 bases at V and 0 bases at J, with 11 bases between. Germline CDR1 is SGHRS and CDR2 is YFSETQ. DNA for the CDR3: TGCGCCAGCAGCTCGGGGTTAACTAGCACAGATACGCAGTATTTT. It yields the protein CASSSGLTSTDTQYF. The entire variable domain, with the rest obtained from reference TRBV5-1 and TRBJ2-3, is as follows: KAGVTQTPRYLIKTRGQQVTLSCSPISGHRSVSWYQQTPGQGLQFLFEYFSETQRNKGNFPGRFSGRQFSNSRSEMNVSTLELGDSALYLCASSSGLTSTDTQYFGPGTRLTVL.

The chain is built from TRBV27 and TRBJ2-2; D perhaps matches TRBD1 (6 bases). Trimming left V 2 bases short and J 4 bases short, with 11 bases between. CDR1 is MNHEY, CDR2 SMNVEV, per germline (reference sequence). The CDR3 length is 15 residues. The CDR3 here is CASSLVPGVTGELFF. The DNA of the CDR3 is TGTGCCAGCAGTTTAGTGCCAGGGGTCACCGGGGAGCTGTTTTTT.

DNA of the CDR3: TGTGCCAGCAGTGAAGAGGAGGCAGGGGCTCACAACTTCTATGGCTACACCTTC. Its protein is CASSEEEAGAHNFYGYTF. This chain uses TRBV6-1 with TRBJ1-2, with D perhaps TRBD1 (6 bases). Trimming removed 1 base at V and 4 bases at J, with 22 bases between. This CDR3 contains 18 residues. Germline CDR1 reads MNHNS; CDR2 reads SASEGT.

The chain is built from TRBV24-1 and TRBJ1-1; 7 bases agree with TRBD1. V gave up 4 bases and J gave up 5 bases; unmatched junction bases: 9. Per germline, CDR1 KGHDR and CDR2 SFDVKD. The CDR3 sequence is 15 residues long. The CDR3 loop is CATSDRDSPRTEAFF. The DNA of the CDR3 is TGTGCCACCAGTGACCGGGACAGTCCTAGAACTGAAGCTTTCTTT.

The chain uses TRBV7-2 and TRBJ2-2; 8 nucleotides line up with TRBD2. CDR1 and CDR2 from the germline V gene are SGHTA and FQGNSA. With V trimmed by 5 bases and J by 4 bases, 6 bases remained unmatched. This CDR3 comprises 15 residues. CDR3 residues: CASSPSGGGTGELFF. The CDR3 coding sequence is TGTGCCAGCAGCCCTTCCGGGGGGGGCACCGGGGAGCTGTTTTTT.

The chain joins TRBV11-2 to TRBJ2-3; D is perhaps TRBD2 (5 bases). The V end was cut by 6 bases, the J end by 1 base, with 20 bases between. The CDR3 is 17 amino acids. Per the germline V gene, CDR1 is SGHAT and CDR2 is FQNNGV. The DNA of the CDR3 is TGTGCCAGCAGTTTAAAAGTCTCCGGAGGCGGCACAGATACGCAGTATTTT. The encoded protein is CASSLKVSGGGTDTQYF. The entire variable domain, with the rest obtained from reference TRBV11-2 and TRBJ2-3, is as follows: EAGVAQSPRYKIIEKRQSVAFWCNPISGHATLYWYQQILGQGPKLLIQFQNNGVVDDSQLPKDRFSAERLKGVDSTLKIQPAKLEDSAVYLCASSLKVSGGGTDTQYFGPGTRLTVL.

This sequence joins TRBV15 and TRBJ1-1, with a possible D match to TRBD1 (5 bases). The germline V and J ends were trimmed by 5 bases and 1 base, with 11 bases remaining between them. The CDR3 has 14 residues. CDR1 and CDR2 (germline): LNHNV, YYDKDF (reference sequence). CDR3 DNA sequence: TGTGCCACCAGCCCGCGGACATCGAACACTGAAGCTTTCTTT. Translating gives CATSPRTSNTEAFF.

The rearrangement joins TRBV5-1 to TRBJ2-3, with 9 bases that match TRBD1. From germline, CDR1 is SGHRS and CDR2 YFSETQ. The CDR3 totals 15 residues. The V segment lost 4 bases and the J segment 5 bases; nucleotides outside the gene matches: 8. The CDR3 DNA follows: TGCGCCAGCAGCCCTACAGGGGGCGTAGAAGATACGCAGTATTTT. Its protein is CASSPTGGVEDTQYF.

J is TRBJ2-5 and V is TRBV2, with D perhaps TRBD1 (5 bases). V lost 4 bases to trimming and J lost 1 base, with 16 bases between them. CDR1 is SNHLY and CDR2 is FYNNEI in the germline V gene. The CDR3 length is 16 residues. The CDR3: CASSGTPSRAQETQYF. In DNA, the CDR3 is TGTGCCAGCAGTGGGACCCCGAGCAGGGCCCAAGAGACCCAGTACTTC.

V usage is TRBV2 and J usage is TRBJ1-6; perhaps TRBD1 as D (5 bases). The germline V gene has CDR1 SNHLY and CDR2 FYNNEI. The length of the CDR3 is 13 residues. Trimming pared 8 bases from V and 7 bases from J, leaving 12 bases between. The CDR3: CASQSGGNSPLHF. The CDR3 DNA is TGTGCCAGCCAGAGCGGGGGGAATTCACCCCTCCACTTT. The entire variable domain, with the rest obtained from reference TRBV2 and TRBJ1-6, is as follows: EPEVTQTPSHQVTQMGQEVILRCVPISNHLYFYWYRQILGQKVEFLVSFYNNEISEKSEIFDDQFSVERPDGSNFTLKIRSTKLEDSAMYFCASQSGGNSPLHFGNGTRLTVT.

The table lists this clone with a few counts. The chain carries TRBV10-3 and TRBJ2-1, with 13 nucleotides matching TRBD2. Losses at the gene ends were 5 bases for V and 6 bases for J; bases not matched to a gene: 4. The CDR3 has 15 residues. CDR1 is ENHRY, CDR2 SYGVKD, per germline. The CDR3 loop is CAISTGLAGSNEQFF. For the CDR3, the DNA is TGTGCCATCAGTACGGGACTAGCGGGGTCCAATGAGCAGTTCTTC.

This clone appeared once. The chain links TRBV9 to TRBJ2-7; 7 bases fit TRBD2. V lost 4 bases, J lost 0 bases, and 16 bases stayed unmatched. CDR3 length: 18 residues. Germline V gene lookup returns CDR1 SGDLS and CDR2 YYNGEE. The CDR3 loop reads CASSPRGGLAPSSYEQYF. For the CDR3, the DNA is TGTGCCAGCAGCCCCCGGGGAGGGCTAGCTCCGAGCTCCTACGAGCAGTACTTC.

The rearrangement uses TRBV6-4 and TRBJ1-6; D not resolved. The CDR3 consists of 14 residues. CDR1 is MRHNA and CDR2 is SNTAGT in the germline V gene. The V end lost 3 bases, the J end lost 7 bases, and 10 bases lay between the germline ends. The CDR3 DNA is TGTGCCAGCAGTGAGGGCTTTCTCAATTCACCCCTCCACTTT. This translates into CASSEGFLNSPLHF.

The chain carries TRBV2 and TRBJ1-6; TRBD1 agrees at 7 bases. CDR1 SNHLY and CDR2 FYNNEI come from the germline V gene. Trimming removed 1 base from V and 8 bases from J; junction bases left unmatched: 5. CDR3 size: 15 residues. The DNA of the CDR3 is TGTGCCAGCAGTGAAGGACAGGGACAATATTCACCCCTCCACTTT. Its translation is CASSEGQGQYSPLHF.

This clone has more than one count but fewer than ten. This chain joins TRBV5-1 and TRBJ1-1; TRBD1 aligns across 10 bases. Germline V CDR1 and CDR2: SGHRS, YFSETQ. Unmatched junction bases numbered 12, after V lost 3 bases and J lost 4 bases. The CDR3 length is 17 residues. The CDR3 region is CASSSLEGQGLGTEAFF. The CDR3 region has the DNA TGCGCCAGCAGCTCCCTCGAGGGACAGGGGCTGGGCACTGAAGCTTTCTTT.

This chain joins TRBV5-4 and TRBJ2-3, with 8 bases that match TRBD2. Germline CDR1 SGHNT, CDR2 YYREEE (reference sequence). This CDR3 is 15 amino acids long. V shed 0 bases and J 7 bases; nucleotides not matched to a gene: 7. CDR3 residues: CASSLGSGGGYTQYF. The CDR3 region has the DNA TGTGCCAGCAGCTTGGGGAGCGGGGGTGGATATACGCAGTATTTT.